These 20 T cell receptor beta chains share one sample of origin, sequenced in a study of blood T cell repertoires in COVID-19. Some clones are missing from TCRdb's copy, which holds only in-frame ones; the method was immunoSEQ multiplex PCR. This table has tens of thousands of clones, about 85% appearing once. The specimen sequenced was peripheral blood. All receptors derive from a man between 65 and 85 years old with acute or convalescent COVID-19.

The chain links TRBV4-2 to TRBJ2-7, with a possible D match to TRBD1 (6 bases). CDR1 and CDR2 (germline): LGHNA, YNFKEQ. The CDR3 has 15 amino acids. V was shortened by 1 base and J by 5 bases, with 15 bases between the two germline ends. The CDR3, as DNA: TGTGCCAGCAGCCAAGTTCCAGGGGTTTACAACGAGCAGTACTTC. It is translated as CASSQVPGVYNEQYF.

This clone was seen a single time. The chain joins TRBV11-2 to TRBJ2-3; 8 bases line up with TRBD2. The length of the CDR3 is 15 residues. J lost 2 bases, V lost 2 bases, and 3 bases had no gene match. CDR1 and CDR2 from the germline V gene are SGHAT and FQNNGV. CDR3 in amino acids: CASSLSGGLTDTQYF. DNA for the CDR3: TGTGCCAGCAGCTTAAGCGGGGGCCTCACAGATACGCAGTATTTT.

V usage is TRBV4-2 and J usage is TRBJ1-6; maybe TRBD1 (5 bases). Germline V gene lookup returns CDR1 LGHNA and CDR2 YNFKEQ. Trimming took 4 bases from V and 8 from J, leaving 9 bases between them. The CDR3 loop spans 13 amino acids. This CDR3 is CASSPRVDSPLHF. In nucleotides, the CDR3 is TGTGCCAGCAGCCCCAGGGTGGATTCACCCCTCCACTTT.

The rearrangement links TRBV5-1 to TRBJ2-7, with a possible D match to TRBD2 (5 bases). In germline, CDR1 is SGHRS, CDR2 YFSETQ. The V end was cut by 1 base, the J end by 5 bases, with 13 bases between. The CDR3 sequence is 14 residues long. The DNA of the CDR3 is TGCGCCAGCAGCTTGACCGGGGTCACGAACGAGCAGTACTTC. Translated: CASSLTGVTNEQYF.

The chain joins TRBV30 to TRBJ2-6; 11 bases agree with TRBD1. Germline CDR1 and CDR2: GTSNPN and SVGIG (reference sequence). CDR3 length: 17 amino acids. The ends lost 5 bases at V and 4 bases at J; junction bases unmatched: 10. The CDR3 loop is CAWSTGTGGSGANVLTF. CDR3 bases: TGTGCCTGGTCAACCGGGACAGGGGGTTCCGGGGCCAACGTCCTGACTTTC.

The V call is TRBV11-2, the J call TRBJ2-3; weak D call: TRBD2 (6 bases). The CDR3 length is 16 residues. Trimming left V 5 bases short and J 2 bases short, with 17 bases between. The germline V gene has CDR1 SGHAT and CDR2 FQNNGV. The DNA of the CDR3 is TGTGCCAGCAGCCCGCCAACGGGGGAACCCACAGATACGCAGTATTTT. The encoded protein is CASSPPTGEPTDTQYF.

This clone showed up just once. J is TRBJ1-1 and V is TRBV28; no definite D call. In germline, CDR1 is MDHEN, CDR2 SYDVKM. V shed 6 bases and J shed 10 bases, with 18 bases lying between them. The CDR3 is made up of 13 amino acids. The CDR3 DNA reads as TGTGCCAGCAGACCCGGGGTCCGAATAGGAGCTTTCTTT. This sequence encodes CASRPGVRIGAFF.

A few counts support this clone. The V gene is TRBV5-5, the J gene TRBJ2-3; a weak D match, TRBD2 (5 bases). Deletions cut 0 bases from V and 5 bases from J, with 16 bases between. The CDR3 contains 16 residues. CDR1 and CDR2 (germline): SGHKS, YYEKEE (reference sequence). In nucleotides, the CDR3 is TGTGCCAGCAGCTTGGCGGCGGGTCGAGAGGGAGATACGCAGTATTTT. Protein: CASSLAAGREGDTQYF.

The rearrangement uses TRBV3-1 (or the pseudogene TRBV3-2) and TRBJ2-2; possibly TRBD2 for D (6 bases). Looked up from germline, CDR1 is LGHDT and CDR2 is YNNKEL (reference sequence). The V gene lost 0 bases and the J gene lost 6 bases, with 8 bases spanning the gap. The CDR3 is 14 residues long. The CDR3 bases are TGTGCCAGCAGCCAAGAAACGGGGGCCGGGGAGCTGTTTTTT. This encodes CASSQETGAGELFF.

This clone was counted a few times. The gene calls are TRBV9 and TRBJ2-7; 7 positions agree with TRBD1. This CDR3 is built from 14 residues. Germline V gene lookup returns CDR1 SGDLS and CDR2 YYNGEE. V was pared by 4 bases and J by 8 bases, with 12 bases of the junction left unmatched. DNA for the CDR3: TGTGCCAGCAGCTCCGGACAGGAGTCTACGAAGCAGTACTTC. Its translation is CASSSGQESTKQYF.

The V call is TRBV19, the J call TRBJ1-6; D might be TRBD1 (5 bases). The V end was cut by 5 bases, the J end by 5 bases, with 7 bases between. Germline CDR1 reads LNHDA; CDR2 reads SQIVND (reference sequence). CDR3 length: 13 residues. CDR3 sequence: CASSGRDNSPLHF. The CDR3 nucleotides read TGTGCCAGTAGTGGCAGGGATAATTCACCCCTCCACTTT.

This clone has a single count. The rearrangement uses TRBV5-1 and TRBJ2-3; TRBD1 matches at 7 bases. This CDR3 is 15 amino acids long. The V gene end was trimmed by 6 bases and the J gene end by 0 bases; junction bases not matched to a gene: 7. Per germline, CDR1 SGHRS and CDR2 YFSETQ. CDR3 nucleotide sequence: TGCGCCAGCACGGCCGACAGGGCTAGCACAGATACGCAGTATTTT. Translated, it gives CASTADRASTDTQYF.

The CDR3 DNA is TGTGCCAGCAGTTACTTGGCAACGTATAATTCACCCCTCCACTTT. It yields the protein CASSYLATYNSPLHF. The chain joins TRBV6-5 to TRBJ1-6, with no clear D. The V end lost 1 base, the J end lost 4 bases, and 8 bases lay between the germline ends. This CDR3 is 15 amino acids long. Per the germline V gene, CDR1 is MNHEY and CDR2 is SVGAGI.

The chain is built from TRBV27 and TRBJ1-1, with 8 bases aligning to TRBD1. The germline gives CDR1 MNHEY, CDR2 SMNVEV (reference sequence). Trimming removed 2 bases from V and 5 bases from J; junction bases left unmatched: 4. The CDR3 loop spans 14 amino acids. CDR3 in amino acids: CASSLDRGLTEAFF. CDR3 bases: TGTGCCAGCAGTTTAGACAGGGGTTTGACTGAAGCTTTCTTT.

The rearrangement uses TRBV4-1 and TRBJ2-5; the D is unclear. Per the germline V gene, CDR1 is MGHRA and CDR2 is YSYEKL. The V end lost 4 bases, the J end lost 7 bases, and 19 bases lay between the germline ends. The CDR3 runs to 15 residues. The CDR3: CASSPPIPVVGTQYF. Here the CDR3 DNA reads TGCGCCAGCAGCCCCCCAATCCCGGTCGTCGGGACCCAGTACTTC.

The chain carries TRBV28 and TRBJ1-2; D ambiguous. V lost 6 bases to trimming and J lost 1 base, with 15 bases between them. Germline V gene data show CDR1 as MDHEN and CDR2 as SYDVKM. The CDR3 sequence is 15 residues long. The CDR3 sequence is CASSLDGRLNYGYTF. The CDR3 region has the DNA TGTGCCAGCAGCCTAGATGGGAGACTTAACTATGGCTACACCTTC.

The chain links TRBV28 to TRBJ1-2; the match to TRBD1 covers 8 bases. V dropped 6 bases and J dropped 4; count of bases not matched to a gene: 4. CDR1 MDHEN and CDR2 SYDVKM come from the germline V gene. The CDR3 runs to 13 residues. The DNA for the CDR3 is TGTGCCAGCAGCACAGGGGGATCCTATGGCTACACCTTC. It yields the protein CASSTGGSYGYTF.

This clone is categorized as medium-sized. V and J are TRBV9 and TRBJ2-4; 7 bases are shared with TRBD1. V was clipped by 0 bases and J by 0 bases; unmatched bases: 6. The CDR3 contains 17 residues. Germline CDR1 reads SGDLS; CDR2 reads YYNGEE. This chain's CDR3 is CASSVGVDREAKNIQYF. CDR3 coding DNA: TGTGCCAGCAGCGTAGGTGTAGACAGGGAAGCCAAAAACATTCAGTACTTC.

The CDR3 DNA reads as TGCGCCAGCAGCCCGGGAACCTACGAGCAGTACTTC. Residues: CASSPGTYEQYF. The gene calls are TRBV5-1 and TRBJ2-7; tentative D call: TRBD2 (5 bases). Trimming left V 4 bases short and J 2 bases short, with 7 bases between. The CDR3 consists of 12 residues. Germline-derived CDR1 and CDR2 are SGHRS and YFSETQ.

The table lists this clone with a few counts. V gene TRBV19 combines with J gene TRBJ1-1; 8 positions match TRBD1. The germline V gene has CDR1 LNHDA and CDR2 SQIVND (reference sequence). V shed 3 bases, J shed 1 base, and the junction held 7 bases outside the gene matches. This CDR3 has 16 residues. In DNA, the CDR3 is TGTGCCAGTAGTATGGCCCAGGGGGCCGGGAACACTGAAGCTTTCTTT. The encoded protein is CASSMAQGAGNTEAFF.